These 29 T cell receptor beta chains originate from one sample sequenced in a study of cytomegalovirus exposure and HLA in healthy donors. PCR was performed using 60 Vbeta and 13 Jbeta primers. Repertoires were generated with immunoSEQ multiplex PCR, while TCRdb's copy carries only in-frame clones and drops some. The repertoire has about 140,000 clones, 80% of them found once; the top ten carry about 2.5%. Sequencing input: PBMCs. The receptors derive from a man in his fifties in good health and CMV-seronegative.

This sequence joins TRBV19 and TRBJ2-1; 11 bases are shared with TRBD1. CDR1 and CDR2 (germline): LNHDA, SQIVND (reference sequence). The CDR3 covers 15 residues. Trimming cost V 6 bases and J 7 bases; bases outside gene matches: 8. CDR3 DNA sequence: TGTGCCAGTAGGCCGGGACAGGGGGTTCGGAATGAGCAGTTCTTC. This translates into CASRPGQGVRNEQFF.

The sample holds one count of this clone. Other DNA sequences in the sample encode the same CDR3. The gene calls are TRBV5-4 and TRBJ1-3; D may be TRBD1 (6 bases). Trimming pared 2 bases from V and 0 bases from J, leaving 9 bases between. The CDR3 contains 15 residues. Germline CDR1 and CDR2: SGHNT and YYREEE (reference sequence). The CDR3 loop is CASSLQGNSGNTIYF. CDR3 DNA sequence: TGTGCCAGCAGCTTACAGGGCAACTCTGGAAACACCATATATTTT.

This chain uses TRBV7-2 with TRBJ2-5; D unresolved. The ends were cut back, 5 bases at V and 2 bases at J, with 9 bases in the middle. Germline assignment: CDR1 SGHTA and CDR2 FQGNSA. This CDR3 region has 13 residues. CDR3 loop: CASSPPEQETQYF. CDR3 bases: TGTGCCAGCAGCCCCCCGGAGCAAGAGACCCAGTACTTC. Variable domain in full (rest from reference TRBV7-2 and TRBJ2-5): GAGVSQSPSNKVTEKGKDVELRCDPISGHTALYWYRQSLGQGLEFLIYFQGNSAPDKSGLPSDRFSAERTGGSVSTLTIQRTQQEDSAVYLCASSPPEQETQYFGPGTRLLVL.

The genes are TRBV5-6 and TRBJ1-2; 7 nucleotides match TRBD1. CDR3 length: 14 amino acids. Trimming removed 3 bases from V and 3 bases from J; junction bases left unmatched: 5. Looked up from germline, CDR1 is SGHDT and CDR2 is YYEEEE. The CDR3 DNA reads as TGTGCCAGCAGCTCCCGGGACAGTTACTATGGCTACACCTTC. It is translated as CASSSRDSYYGYTF.

This chain joins TRBV27 and TRBJ2-1; D is perhaps TRBD1 (5 bases). From germline, CDR1 is MNHEY and CDR2 SMNVEV (reference sequence). The germline V and J ends were trimmed by 4 bases and 4 bases, with 11 bases remaining between them. This CDR3 is 14 amino acids long. CDR3 protein: CASSWGRSYNEQFF. CDR3 bases: TGTGCCAGCAGTTGGGGCAGGTCATACAATGAGCAGTTCTTC.

The chain has TRBV5-1 and TRBJ2-2; weak D call: TRBD2 (7 bases). The germline V gene has CDR1 SGHRS and CDR2 YFSETQ. This CDR3 comprises 16 residues. Trimming pared 3 bases from V and 0 bases from J, leaving 12 bases between. CDR3 protein: CASSWGGGSNTGELFF. CDR3 nucleotides: TGCGCCAGCAGCTGGGGCGGGGGCTCGAACACCGGGGAGCTGTTTTTT.

The gene calls are TRBV27 and TRBJ1-4; 7 nucleotides agree with TRBD1. Germline assignment: CDR1 MNHEY and CDR2 SMNVEV (reference sequence). The V gene end was trimmed by 4 bases and the J gene end by 4 bases; junction bases not matched to a gene: 3. The CDR3 runs 14 residues. The CDR3 here is CASSYQGVNEKLFF. The CDR3, as DNA: TGTGCCAGCAGTTATCAGGGGGTTAATGAAAAACTGTTTTTT.

The chain links TRBV30 to TRBJ2-3, with TRBD2 as a possible D gene (6 bases). This CDR3 has 14 residues. Germline CDR1 reads GTSNPN; CDR2 reads SVGIG (reference sequence). Deletions cut 0 bases from V and 1 base from J, with 8 bases between. CDR3 coding DNA: TGTGCCTGGAGTGTCGGCGGGGGCACAGATACGCAGTATTTT. Encoded protein: CAWSVGGGTDTQYF.

The chain is built from TRBV4-1 and TRBJ1-2, with 8 nucleotides matching TRBD1. This CDR3 contains 16 residues. CDR1 MGHRA and CDR2 YSYEKL come from the germline V gene. Germline trimming cut 0 bases from V and 4 bases from J; bases unmatched to any gene: 7. CDR3 nucleotides: TGCGCCAGCAGCCAAGAATGGCAGGGGGCGGTCTATGGCTACACCTTC. This encodes CASSQEWQGAVYGYTF.

The chain uses TRBV23-1 and TRBJ2-2; D perhaps matches TRBD1 (6 bases). TRBV23-1 counts as an open reading frame of uncertain function. The CDR3 is made up of 17 amino acids. Deletions cut 1 base from V and 2 bases from J, with 14 bases between. The CDR3 is CASSQLNAGVNTGELFF. For the CDR3, the DNA is TGCGCCAGCAGTCAATTAAATGCAGGGGTAAACACCGGGGAGCTGTTTTTT.

The chain recombines TRBV4-1 with TRBJ2-5, with 7 bases lining up with TRBD2. J lost 5 bases, V lost 0 bases, and 12 bases had no gene match. Per the germline V gene, CDR1 is MGHRA and CDR2 is YSYEKL. The length of the CDR3 is 17 residues. The CDR3 loop reads CASSQEWRESRVETQYF. The DNA of the CDR3 is TGCGCCAGCAGCCAAGAATGGCGGGAGAGTCGGGTGGAGACCCAGTACTTC.

This rearrangement joins TRBV6-4 to TRBJ2-2; a weak D match, TRBD1 (6 bases). The CDR3 spans 15 residues. Germline lookup yields CDR1 MRHNA and CDR2 SNTAGT. V shed 6 bases and J shed 3 bases, with 14 bases lying between them. CDR3 sequence reads: CASRVQGSHTGELFF. The DNA of the CDR3 is TGTGCCAGCAGAGTACAGGGTTCCCACACCGGGGAGCTGTTTTTT.

This clone came up a few times. V is TRBV4-1 and J is TRBJ2-5, with 7 bases identical to TRBD1. The CDR3 has 15 amino acids. Germline V CDR1 and CDR2: MGHRA, YSYEKL. J lost 2 bases, V lost 1 base, and 4 bases had no gene match. CDR3 bases: TGCGCCAGCAGCCAAGGACAGGGACCTCAAGAGACCCAGTACTTC. Encoded protein: CASSQGQGPQETQYF.

This clone was seen once. The genes are TRBV7-8 and TRBJ1-1; 9 nucleotides line up with TRBD1. This CDR3 comprises 16 residues. CDR1 is SGHVS, CDR2 FQNEAQ, per germline. J was trimmed by 1 base and V by 3 bases; bases with no gene match: 6. DNA of the CDR3: TGTGCCAGCAGCTTCACAGGGGGCCCTTGGAACACTGAAGCTTTCTTT. Translating it yields CASSFTGGPWNTEAFF.

The gene calls are TRBV5-1 and TRBJ1-1, with TRBD1 matching over 10 bases. The V and J ends lost 0 bases and 0 bases, in that order; junction bases with no gene match: 11. This CDR3 spans 19 amino acids. Germline V gene sequence: CDR1 SGHRS, CDR2 YFSETQ. CDR3 sequence reads: CASSLAKGGQGRMNTEAFF. The CDR3 bases are TGCGCCAGCAGCTTGGCGAAAGGGGGACAGGGGAGGATGAACACTGAAGCTTTCTTT. Drawing the rest from reference TRBV5-1 and TRBJ1-1, the complete variable domain is KAGVTQTPRYLIKTRGQQVTLSCSPISGHRSVSWYQQTPGQGLQFLFEYFSETQRNKGNFPGRFSGRQFSNSRSEMNVSTLELGDSALYLCASSLAKGGQGRMNTEAFFGQGTRLTVV.

This clone was counted once. This chain links TRBV15 with TRBJ2-6; D gene uncertain. Germline CDR1 reads LNHNV; CDR2 reads YYDKDF (reference sequence). This CDR3 is 16 amino acids long. V lost 5 bases to trimming and J lost 2 bases, with 13 bases between them. The CDR3 loop reads CATSLPERAGANVLTF. CDR3 bases: TGTGCCACCAGCCTTCCGGAGCGTGCTGGGGCCAACGTCCTGACTTTC.

This clone occurred once. This sequence joins TRBV2 and TRBJ2-2; weak D call: TRBD1 (6 bases). CDR1 SNHLY and CDR2 FYNNEI come from the germline V gene. Trimming took off 6 bases at V and 6 bases at J, with 14 bases between the two ends. The CDR3 runs 14 residues. The CDR3 loop reads CASRDRVGAGELFF. The CDR3 coding sequence is TGTGCCAGCAGGGACAGAGTTGGCGCCGGGGAGCTGTTTTTT.

This clone was seen just once. V usage is TRBV5-1 and J usage is TRBJ2-5; 9 nucleotides line up with TRBD2. With V trimmed by 5 bases and J by 5 bases, 13 bases remained unmatched. Per the germline V gene, CDR1 is SGHRS and CDR2 is YFSETQ. This CDR3 has 16 residues. The CDR3 loop reads CASSAVAGGPRETQYF. CDR3 in DNA: TGCGCCAGCAGTGCGGTTGCGGGAGGGCCCAGGGAGACCCAGTACTTC.

The chain combines TRBV7-9 with TRBJ1-6, with D uncertain. The ends were cut back, 5 bases at V and 2 bases at J, with 10 bases in the middle. From germline, CDR1 is SEHNR and CDR2 FQNEAQ (reference sequence). The CDR3 spans 15 residues. The CDR3 DNA sequence: TGTGCCAGCAGCCCCGGAGGAGCCTATAATTCACCCCTCCACTTT. Amino acids: CASSPGGAYNSPLHF.

The chain couples TRBV7-3 to TRBJ2-3; 8 positions match TRBD2. Trimming at V came to 1 base and at J to 1 base, leaving 13 bases not matched to a gene. Germline CDR1 and CDR2: SGHTA and FQGTGA. This CDR3 spans 19 amino acids. In DNA, the CDR3 is TGTGCCAGCAGCTTAAGGCCGGGGGGACTAGATTTCGGCACAGATACGCAGTATTTT. Translated: CASSLRPGGLDFGTDTQYF.

The chain couples TRBV5-1 to TRBJ2-3, with 12 bases matching TRBD2. The V and J ends lost 3 bases and 6 bases, in that order; junction bases with no gene match: 2. This CDR3 has 14 residues. CDR1 and CDR2 from the germline V gene are SGHRS and YFSETQ. The CDR3, as DNA: TGCGCCAGCAGCTCCGGGACTAGCGGGGATACGCAGTATTTT. It is translated as CASSSGTSGDTQYF. The whole variable domain, remainder taken from reference TRBV5-1 and TRBJ2-3, is KAGVTQTPRYLIKTRGQQVTLSCSPISGHRSVSWYQQTPGQGLQFLFEYFSETQRNKGNFPGRFSGRQFSNSRSEMNVSTLELGDSALYLCASSSGTSGDTQYFGPGTRLTVL.

The chain joins TRBV6-5 to TRBJ2-1; TRBD2 agrees at 9 bases. Germline CDR1 reads MNHEY; CDR2 reads SVGAGI. Trimming cost V 7 bases and J 6 bases; bases outside gene matches: 4. The CDR3 consists of 13 residues. CDR3 protein: CASKGSGGNEQFF. The CDR3 coding sequence is TGTGCCAGCAAGGGTAGCGGGGGCAATGAGCAGTTCTTC.

This CDR3 is CASSLGTSNGEQYF. DNA for the CDR3: TGTGCCAGCAGCTTAGGGACTAGCAACGGCGAGCAGTACTTC. The chain links TRBV5-5 to TRBJ2-7; 9 bases match TRBD2. Germline lookup yields CDR1 SGHKS and CDR2 YYEKEE (reference sequence). V shed 2 bases and J 6 bases; nucleotides not matched to a gene: 6. The CDR3 length is 14 residues.

The J gene is TRBJ2-2, the V gene TRBV6-5; 7 nucleotides align to TRBD1. V shed 7 bases and J 4 bases; nucleotides not matched to a gene: 9. Germline CDR1 MNHEY, CDR2 SVGAGI. This CDR3 is 15 amino acids long. The CDR3 bases are TGTGCCAGCACATTGACAGGGAGAGGCACCGGGGAGCTGTTTTTT. This sequence encodes CASTLTGRGTGELFF.

This clone was seen a single time. CDR3 amino acids: CASSYMAGDGYTF. For the CDR3, the DNA is TGTGCCAGCAGTTACATGGCAGGGGATGGCTACACCTTC. This chain uses TRBV6-5 with TRBJ1-2; tentative D call: TRBD1 (6 bases). V was cut by 2 bases and J by 6 bases, with 10 bases left in between. In germline, CDR1 is MNHEY, CDR2 SVGAGI. The CDR3 spans 13 residues.

The chain employs TRBV15 and TRBJ1-2; D perhaps matches TRBD1 (5 bases). This CDR3 is built from 12 residues. Germline lookup yields CDR1 LNHNV and CDR2 YYDKDF (reference sequence). Between the trimmed V and J ends, which lost 0 bases and 10 bases, there was a span of 9 bases. CDR3 sequence reads: CATSRDAGDYTF. CDR3 DNA: TGTGCCACCAGCAGAGATGCGGGGGACTACACCTTC. The full variable domain, completed using reference TRBV15 and TRBJ1-2, is DAMVIQNPRYQVTQFGKPVTLSCSQTLNHNVMYWYQQKSSQAPKLLFHYYDKDFNNEADTPDNFQSRRPNTSFCFLDIRSPGLGDTAMYLCATSRDAGDYTFGSGTRLTVV.

The chain couples TRBV28 to TRBJ1-6; 7 positions agree with TRBD1. The V segment lost 9 bases and the J segment 8 bases; nucleotides outside the gene matches: 7. From germline, CDR1 is MDHEN and CDR2 SYDVKM. The CDR3 is 13 amino acids. The CDR3 nucleotides read TGTGCCAGTAGGACAGGAGAGTATTCACCCCTCCACTTT. It translates to CASRTGEYSPLHF.

The rearrangement joins TRBV9 to TRBJ2-1; TRBD2 might be the D (6 bases). Trimming took off 0 bases at V and 2 bases at J, with 12 bases between the two ends. In germline, CDR1 is SGDLS, CDR2 YYNGEE. The CDR3 runs to 16 residues. CDR3 in amino acids: CASSVAGTGTYNEQFF. CDR3 DNA sequence: TGTGCCAGCAGCGTAGCCGGGACTGGTACCTACAATGAGCAGTTCTTC.

This clone was detected only a few times. The chain couples TRBV5-1 to TRBJ2-1, with 10 positions matching TRBD1. The V and J ends lost 3 bases and 9 bases, in that order; junction bases with no gene match: 6. CDR1 and CDR2 from the germline V gene are SGHRS and YFSETQ. The CDR3 loop spans 14 amino acids. The CDR3 region is CASSSGQGSGEQFF. The CDR3 coding sequence is TGCGCCAGCAGCTCGGGACAGGGGTCCGGTGAGCAGTTCTTC.